This T cell receptor beta chain was recorded in a study of Ad26.COV2.S vaccination and SARS-CoV-2 variants. On the study more broadly: Ad26.COV2.S given intramuscularly, once or twice 56 days apart. Study-level findings and limits: In TCR breadth and depth analyses, total T cell responses may have been underestimated.

To note about this clone: Its antigen is undetermined.

With 5 bases removed from V and 4 bases from J, the gap between germline ends came to 5 bases. CDR3 size: 12 residues. The germline gives CDR1 LNHDA, CDR2 SQIVND (reference sequence). The treatment was: some 20 received Ad26.COV2.S at low or high dose, single or two shots; about 5 received placebo; per-sample allocation not given. Vaccine and placebo recipients were sampled on day 63 after the first injection. In the vaccine, an Ad26 vector expressed the SARS-CoV-2 spike of the Wuhan strain. The assay was immunoSEQ multiplex PCR, and TCRdb's table has in-frame clones only and misses some. The sample carries over 300,000 clones, 83% recorded once.

The receptor's source is a person aged 18 to 65 who received the Ad26.COV2.S COVID-19 vaccine or a placebo. The sequencing here drew on peripheral blood, taken in a trial of Ad26.COV2.S vaccine versus placebo. The rearrangement links TRBV19 to TRBJ1-4; D gene unclear. The CDR3 protein is CASSSSNEKLFF. CDR3 nucleotide sequence: TGTGCCAGTAGTTCTAGTAATGAAAAACTGTTTTTT.